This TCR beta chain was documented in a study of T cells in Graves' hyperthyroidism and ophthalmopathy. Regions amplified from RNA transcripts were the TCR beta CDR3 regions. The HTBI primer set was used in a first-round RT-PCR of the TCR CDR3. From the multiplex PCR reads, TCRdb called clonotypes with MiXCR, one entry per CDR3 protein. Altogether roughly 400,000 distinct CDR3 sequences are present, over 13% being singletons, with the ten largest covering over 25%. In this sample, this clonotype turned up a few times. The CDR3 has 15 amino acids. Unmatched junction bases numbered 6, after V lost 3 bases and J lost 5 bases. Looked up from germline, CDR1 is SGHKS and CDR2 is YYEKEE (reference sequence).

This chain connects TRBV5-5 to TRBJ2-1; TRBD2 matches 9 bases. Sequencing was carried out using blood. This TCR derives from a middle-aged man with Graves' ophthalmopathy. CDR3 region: CASSSIAGADNEQFF. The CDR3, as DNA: TGTGCCAGCAGCTCCATAGCGGGAGCCGACAATGAGCAGTTCTTC.